These 10 T cell receptor beta chains were all obtained from the same sample, sequenced in a study of T cell changes during pregnancy in multiple sclerosis. Measured with immunoSEQ multiplex PCR; TCRdb has only the in-frame clones, and not every one. The sample holds 20,000 to 25,000 clones; about 87% are singletons and the top ten take 5% to 6%. The sample here was CD8+ T cells from peripheral blood mononuclear cells, taken in the second trimester of pregnancy. The source is a female donor in good health, enrolled as a control in a pregnancy study.

The chain combines TRBV15 with TRBJ2-5, with D possibly TRBD1 on 6 matching bases. The CDR3 is made up of 14 amino acids. Germline CDR1 is LNHNV and CDR2 is YYDKDF (reference sequence). Trimming took 2 bases from V and 2 from J, leaving 9 bases between them. For the CDR3, the DNA is TGTGCCACCAGCAGATGGGACATACAAGAGACCCAGTACTTC. Encoded protein: CATSRWDIQETQYF.

The chain has TRBV28 and TRBJ1-5; no clear D. The CDR3 has 15 amino acids. Trimming shortened V by 8 bases and J by 2 bases, and 16 bases separated the two germline ends. Germline V lookup: CDR1 MDHEN, CDR2 SYDVKM. CDR3 region: CASGLRVRGNQPQHF. The CDR3 nucleotides are TGTGCCAGCGGATTGAGGGTACGGGGCAATCAGCCCCAGCATTTT.

This rearrangement joins TRBV4-1 to TRBJ2-7; 8 bases match TRBD2. This CDR3 is built from 15 residues. V lost 0 bases to trimming and J lost 4 bases; unmatched junction nucleotides: 5. Germline V gene lookup returns CDR1 MGHRA and CDR2 YSYEKL. This CDR3 reads CASSQDTSGYYEQYF. The CDR3 DNA reads TGCGCCAGCAGCCAAGACACTAGCGGTTATTACGAGCAGTACTTC.

The rearrangement links TRBV7-8 to TRBJ2-7; 10 bases match TRBD2. J gave up 3 bases and V 3 bases, and 5 bases lay outside the gene matches. The germline V gene encodes CDR1 SGHVS and CDR2 FQNEAQ. The CDR3 runs 15 residues. CDR3 region: CASSLGASGSYEQYF. CDR3 coding DNA: TGTGCCAGCAGCTTGGGTGCTAGCGGGAGCTACGAGCAGTACTTC.

The gene calls are TRBV28 and TRBJ1-5; D not resolved. The CDR3 loop spans 15 amino acids. Germline V lookup: CDR1 MDHEN, CDR2 SYDVKM. V was trimmed by 2 bases and J by 2 bases, leaving 10 bases between them. DNA of the CDR3: TGTGCCAGCAGTTTAGAGAGGGTACGCAATCAGCCCCAGCATTTT. As protein: CASSLERVRNQPQHF.

The V gene is TRBV6-4, the J gene TRBJ2-2; TRBD1 is a possible D gene (6 bases). Germline values: CDR1 MRHNA, CDR2 SNTAGT. The V end was cut by 5 bases, the J end by 0 bases, with 10 bases between. This CDR3 comprises 15 residues. In DNA form, the CDR3 reads TGTGCCAGCAGTCCCGGGACAACGAACACCGGGGAGCTGTTTTTT. This sequence encodes CASSPGTTNTGELFF.

This chain joins TRBV5-8 and TRBJ1-1; D might be TRBD1 (5 bases). CDR3 length: 15 amino acids. V lost 1 base, J lost 3 bases, and 13 bases lay in between. From germline, CDR1 is SGHTS and CDR2 YDEGEE. The CDR3 loop is CASSLPAGWDTEAFF. In DNA form, the CDR3 reads TGTGCCAGCAGCTTGCCGGCAGGGTGGGACACTGAAGCTTTCTTT. The entire variable domain, with the rest obtained from reference TRBV5-8 and TRBJ1-1, is as follows: EAGVTQSPTHLIKTRGQQATLRCSPISGHTSVYWYQQALGLGLQFLLWYDEGEERNRGNFPPRFSGRQFPNYSSELNVNALELEDSALYLCASSLPAGWDTEAFFGQGTRLTVV.

The rearrangement links TRBV7-9 to TRBJ2-5; 8 bases line up with TRBD2. Germline CDR1 is SEHNR and CDR2 is FQNEAQ (reference sequence). The CDR3 extends over 16 amino acids. V was pared by 1 base and J by 1 base, with 5 bases of the junction left unmatched. The CDR3 coding sequence is TGTGCCAGCAGCTTAGTAACTAGCGGACCCCAAGAGACCCAGTACTTC. The encoded protein is CASSLVTSGPQETQYF.

The rearrangement uses TRBV27 and TRBJ2-7; no clear D gene. CDR1 is MNHEY, CDR2 SMNVEV, per germline (reference sequence). Between the trimmed V and J ends, which lost 2 bases and 3 bases, there was a span of 11 bases. CDR3 size: 14 residues. The CDR3 region has the DNA TGTGCCAGCAGTTTAACGGGTCAGAGCTACGAGCAGTACTTC. Translating gives CASSLTGQSYEQYF.

The rearrangement joins TRBV5-6 to TRBJ1-2, with D possibly matching TRBD1 (5 bases). V was cut by 2 bases and J by 6 bases, with 11 bases left in between. Looked up from germline, CDR1 is SGHDT and CDR2 is YYEEEE. This CDR3 has 13 residues. The CDR3 bases are TGTGCCAGCAGCTTAGGAGGGGATCATGGCTACACCTTC. As protein: CASSLGGDHGYTF.